This T cell receptor (beta chain) was observed in a study of identical twins. Study findings and constraints: Recombination models fit unrelated individuals' TCR alpha sharing but underestimated twins'.

One entry per CDR3 protein, called by TCRdb with MiXCR from the 5' RACE reads. This repertoire shows about 690,000 distinct CDR3 sequences, 21% found once; its top ten account for approximately 4.3%. The CDR3 length is 12 residues. With 1 base removed from V and 10 bases from J, the gap between germline ends came to 8 bases. The V gene's germline CDR1 is MNHEY and CDR2 SMNVEV (reference sequence). This clonotype was seen more than once but under ten times. The antigen remains undetermined. These data are also associated with another study on T cells expressing NK-cell markers.

The clonotype was recovered from a woman under 30 in good health. The sample taken for sequencing was PBMCs. The chain links TRBV27 to TRBJ2-1; D is unresolved. CDR3 in amino acids: CASSLYGLEQFF. The CDR3 DNA sequence: TGTGCCAGCAGTTTATATGGGCTCGAGCAGTTCTTC.